This T cell receptor beta chain emerged from a study of blood T cell repertoires in COVID-19. Each participant's cohort was designated according to participant-reported clinical history. In Cohort 3, a recovered donor had either two negative PCRs, clearance, or symptom resolution. The method was immunoSEQ multiplex PCR; TCRdb's version includes in-frame clones alone and lacks a portion of them. The data hold around 190,000 clones, with around 85% observed a single time. Trimming stripped 4 bases from V and 0 bases from J, with 13 bases between. Germline CDR1 is MDHEN and CDR2 is SYDVKM. The CDR3 is 15 amino acids.

The chain joins TRBV28 to TRBJ2-7, with D perhaps matching TRBD2 (6 bases). This sequence was found in a woman in her twenties or thirties who had recovered from COVID-19. Sequencing input: PBMCs or T cells enriched from blood (not recorded which). The CDR3 here is CASSSGGPSSYEQYV. CDR3 in DNA: TGTGCCAGCAGTTCCGGGGGACCAAGCTCCTACGAGCAGTACGTC.